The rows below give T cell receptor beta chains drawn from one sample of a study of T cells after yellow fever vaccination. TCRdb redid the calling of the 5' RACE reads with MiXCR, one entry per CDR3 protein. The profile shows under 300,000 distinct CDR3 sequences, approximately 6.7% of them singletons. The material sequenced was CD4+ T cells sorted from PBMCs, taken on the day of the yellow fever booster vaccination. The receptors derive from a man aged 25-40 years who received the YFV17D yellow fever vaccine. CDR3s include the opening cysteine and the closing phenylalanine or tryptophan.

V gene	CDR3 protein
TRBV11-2	CASSFGGRSYNEQFF
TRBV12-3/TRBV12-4	CASSLMRSSGSTDTQYF
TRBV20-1	CSARAGTSGSLGDTQYF
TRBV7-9	CASSSQGSGRSYEQYF
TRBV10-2	CASIETGGYGYTF
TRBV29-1	CSVRPGTGYTEAFF
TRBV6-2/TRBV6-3	CASKVRQSYEQYF
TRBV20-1	CSAVSGRYQETQYF
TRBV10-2	CASREQGRGGYTF
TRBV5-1	CASSRYGGPYEQYF
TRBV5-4	CASRGLETVLDGYTF
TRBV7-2	CASSFPGLAGRETQYF